This T cell receptor (beta chain) stems from a study of graft-versus-host responses after intestinal transplantation. At the level of the study: Induction using anti-thymocyte globulin, followed by tacrolimus and steroids for two to four years, was given to all recipients.

With regard to this clone: Its matching antigen is unknown.

Per the germline V gene, CDR1 is LGHNA and CDR2 is YSLEER. The J segment lost 1 base and the V segment lost 4 bases, leaving 6 bases of the junction unmatched. This CDR3 spans 16 amino acids. The assay was immunoSEQ multiplex PCR, and TCRdb's table has in-frame clones only and misses some. This table has approximately 60,000 clones, 90% to 95% appearing once. Study-wide results and limits: Recipient bone marrow held GvH clones, some seen earlier in ileum or blood. Association was observed between peak circulating GvH clone levels and early post-transplant HvG declines. Allograft clonal ratios (graft-versus-host to host-versus-graft) were high in patients who had graft-donor T cell macrochimerism.

The V call is TRBV4-3, the J call TRBJ1-3; 8 bases line up with TRBD1. The input for sequencing was unstimulated CD8+ T cells sorted from spleen or lymph node cells, taken before transplant. This receptor was obtained from a human donor who was the organ donor for an intestinal transplant. The CDR3 protein is CASSPRQGMSGNTIYF. In DNA form, the CDR3 reads TGCGCCAGCAGCCCCCGACAGGGGATGTCTGGAAACACCATATATTTT.